These 8 T cell receptor beta chains were all obtained from the same sample, sequenced in a study of T cell changes during pregnancy in multiple sclerosis. Profiled with immunoSEQ multiplex PCR; TCRdb holds only in-frame clones, not every one. The sample lists around 58,000 clones, about 90% occurring once. The sample here was CD4+ T cells from peripheral blood mononuclear cells, taken after pregnancy. Receptors were obtained from a female donor in good health, enrolled as a control in a pregnancy study.

CDR3 nucleotides: TGTGCCAGCAGCAGAGTTTTAAACTATGGCTACACCTTC. Encoded protein: CASSRVLNYGYTF. J is TRBJ1-2 and V is TRBV5-4; D call uncertain. Germline assignment: CDR1 SGHNT and CDR2 YYREEE (reference sequence). The CDR3 sequence is 13 residues long. The ends were cut back, 4 bases at V and 2 bases at J, with 9 bases in the middle.

This clone was observed a single time. The CDR3 protein is CASSLLGLQGSGNIQYF. The CDR3 coding sequence is TGTGCCAGCAGTCTTCTAGGCCTACAGGGTTCAGGAAACATTCAGTACTTC. The chain is built from TRBV2 and TRBJ2-4; D possibly corresponds to TRBD1 (6 bases). This CDR3 region has 17 residues. The V gene lost 5 bases and the J gene lost 6 bases, with 23 bases spanning the gap. Germline V gene data show CDR1 as SNHLY and CDR2 as FYNNEI.

The chain has TRBV7-8 and TRBJ1-6; D is possibly TRBD1 (5 bases). CDR1 SGHVS and CDR2 FQNEAQ come from the germline V gene. V was clipped by 1 base and J by 7 bases, with 8 bases between them. There are 14 residues in the CDR3. The CDR3 nucleotides are TGTGCCAGCAGCTTAGTGACAGAGAATTCACCCCTCCACTTT. It is translated as CASSLVTENSPLHF.

The chain couples TRBV7-2 to TRBJ2-7; 8 nucleotides match TRBD1. The junction had 5 bases not matched to a gene; V was cut back by 5 bases and J by 2 bases. Germline V gives CDR1 SGHTA, CDR2 FQGNSA. The CDR3 consists of 14 residues. Here the CDR3 DNA reads TGTGCCAGCAGCGGGGGGACAGGCCCCTACGAGCAGTACTTC. Translated: CASSGGTGPYEQYF.

V gene TRBV20-1 combines with J gene TRBJ1-2; no clear D gene. Germline assignment: CDR1 DFQATT and CDR2 SNEGSKA (reference sequence). The V end was cut by 6 bases, the J end by 8 bases, with 13 bases between. This CDR3 is 11 amino acids long. The CDR3 sequence is CSASDRRGYTF. As DNA, the CDR3 is TGCAGTGCCTCAGACCGGCGGGGCTACACCTTC.

The chain has TRBV7-2 and TRBJ2-7, with TRBD1 matching over 7 bases. The CDR3 loop spans 12 amino acids. Germline CDR1 and CDR2: SGHTA and FQGNSA. The J segment lost 13 bases and the V segment lost 6 bases, leaving 12 bases of the junction unmatched. The CDR3 coding sequence is TGTGCCAGCAGTTCTGGACAGGCAACGAAATACTTC. Protein product: CASSSGQATKYF.

The rearrangement links TRBV18 to TRBJ1-2, with 7 bases matching TRBD1. V lost 3 bases and J lost 2; bases outside the gene matches: 6. Germline CDR1 is KGHSH and CDR2 is LQKENI. CDR3 length equals 15 residues. The CDR3 protein is CASSPTGNSNYGYTF. DNA for the CDR3: TGTGCCAGCTCACCGACAGGGAATTCGAACTATGGCTACACCTTC.

V usage is TRBV19 and J usage is TRBJ2-3; possible D gene TRBD2, 6 bases. V was clipped by 5 bases and J by 1 base, with 10 bases between them. Germline V gives CDR1 LNHDA, CDR2 SQIVND (reference sequence). The CDR3 covers 14 residues. The CDR3 nucleotides are TGTGCCAGTAGTCCGGGGGACGGCACAGATACGCAGTATTTT. It is translated as CASSPGDGTDTQYF.